Listed here are 31 T cell receptor beta chains from one sample, sequenced in a study of identical twins. TCRdb itself ran the 5' RACE reads through MiXCR, one entry per CDR3 protein. The top ten clones hold approximately 0.89% of a sample with 650,000 to 800,000 distinct CDR3 sequences, 8% to 9% of them seen once. The same sample was also used in a study of yellow fever vaccine responses in identical twins.

The source material was PBMCs. These receptors came from a woman aged 18-30 years in good health.

The CDR3 nucleotides read TGCGCCAGCACCCGGACCGGGGATAGCACAGATACGCAGTATTTT. This sequence encodes CASTRTGDSTDTQYF. The chain recombines TRBV5-1 with TRBJ2-3, with D tentatively TRBD2 (5 bases). The germline V and J ends were trimmed by 6 bases and 0 bases, with 14 bases remaining between them. CDR1 and CDR2 (germline): SGHRS, YFSETQ. This CDR3 is built from 15 residues.

This clonotype was seen a handful of times. This rearrangement joins TRBV5-1 to TRBJ2-2; tentatively, D is TRBD2 (6 bases). V lost 0 bases and J lost 4, with 13 bases in between. In germline, CDR1 is SGHRS, CDR2 YFSETQ. The CDR3 covers 16 residues. In DNA form, the CDR3 reads TGCGCCAGCAGCTTGGATGGTAGCGGATTCACCGGGGAGCTGTTTTTT. Translated: CASSLDGSGFTGELFF.

The CDR3 DNA sequence: TGCAGTGCTACCTCGATGGGTAGCACAGATACGCAGTATTTT. This codes for CSATSMGSTDTQYF. The chain is built from TRBV20-1 and TRBJ2-3; D uncertain. This CDR3 spans 14 amino acids. Trimming left V 4 bases short and J 0 bases short, with 11 bases between. Looked up from germline, CDR1 is DFQATT and CDR2 is SNEGSKA (reference sequence).

This clonotype appeared many times. The chain couples TRBV12-3 or TRBV12-4 to TRBJ2-5; D is undetermined. There are 13 residues in the CDR3. V was trimmed by 7 bases and J by 5 bases, leaving 14 bases between them. This CDR3 reads CASKFDVGETQYF. The CDR3 DNA reads TGTGCCAGCAAGTTTGACGTTGGGGAGACCCAGTACTTC.

Here the CDR3 reads CSAGGDTGELFF. The CDR3 coding sequence is TGCAGTGCCGGGGGGGACACCGGGGAGCTGTTTTTT. This chain joins TRBV20-1 and TRBJ2-2; 8 nucleotides match TRBD2. V trimming: 6 bases; J trimming: 3 bases; junction bases outside the gene matches: 0. CDR1 is DFQATT, CDR2 SNEGSKA, per germline (reference sequence). The CDR3 length is 12 residues.

This clonotype was counted only a few times. V and J are TRBV12-3 or TRBV12-4 and TRBJ2-5; 10 bases fit TRBD2. J lost 4 bases, V lost 9 bases, and 14 bases had no gene match. This CDR3 has 16 residues. The CDR3 region has the DNA TGTGCCAGTAGAGTTTATGGGCTAGCGGGAGCAGAGACCCAGTACTTC. Translated, it gives CASRVYGLAGAETQYF.

The chain carries TRBV20-1 and TRBJ2-3; 12 bases are shared with TRBD2. In germline, CDR1 is DFQATT, CDR2 SNEGSKA (reference sequence). The CDR3 has 14 amino acids. V lost 5 bases, J lost 13 bases, and 13 bases stayed unmatched. CDR3 bases: TGCAGTGCTTGGACTAGCGGGGCAAGCACAGATAAGTATTTT. Its protein product is CSAWTSGASTDKYF.

This clonotype occurred many times. The chain employs TRBV28 and TRBJ2-7; D perhaps matches TRBD2 (5 bases). V was shortened by 6 bases and J by 3 bases, with 12 bases between the two germline ends. CDR3 size: 13 residues. Germline assignment: CDR1 MDHEN and CDR2 SYDVKM. This CDR3 reads CASSLDGNYEQYF. In DNA, the CDR3 is TGTGCCAGCAGCTTAGACGGGAACTACGAGCAGTACTTC. The entire variable domain, with the rest obtained from reference TRBV28 and TRBJ2-7, is as follows: DVKVTQSSRYLVKRTGEKVFLECVQDMDHENMFWYRQDPGLGLRLIYFSYDVKMKEKGDIPEGYSVSREKKERFSLILESASTNQTSMYLCASSLDGNYEQYFGPGTRLTVT.

V and J are TRBV3-1 and TRBJ2-5; D is ambiguous. Germline V CDR1 and CDR2: LGHDT, YNNKEL (reference sequence). The CDR3 runs to 13 residues. Trimming removed 0 bases from V and 5 bases from J, with 7 bases in between. CDR3 nucleotides: TGTGCCAGCAGCCAAGATGACCGGGAGACCCAGTACTTC. As protein: CASSQDDRETQYF.

In its sample, this clonotype was seen a few times. V gene TRBV6-1 combines with J gene TRBJ2-7; 8 positions agree with TRBD2. The ends lost 7 bases at V and 1 base at J; junction bases unmatched: 6. The germline gives CDR1 MNHNS, CDR2 SASEGT. This CDR3 region has 14 residues. Written as DNA, the CDR3 is TGTGCCAGCATGCGCGGGAGGTCATCCTACGAGCAGTACTTC. It yields the protein CASMRGRSSYEQYF.

In this sample, this clonotype turned up a few times. The rearrangement links TRBV6-2 or TRBV6-3 to TRBJ2-2, with TRBD2 matching over 7 bases. Germline-derived CDR1 and CDR2 are MNHEY and SVGEGT. The CDR3 length is 16 residues. Trimming removed 6 bases from V and 3 bases from J; junction bases left unmatched: 10. The CDR3 reads CASSRTSGKYTGELFF. CDR3 nucleotides: TGTGCCAGCAGCCGAACAAGCGGGAAATACACCGGGGAGCTGTTTTTT.

This clonotype came up many times. Written as DNA, the CDR3 is TGCGCCAGCAGCTTCCGGACTAGCGGACAATACAATGAGCAGTTCTTC. This codes for CASSFRTSGQYNEQFF. The chain is built from TRBV4-1 and TRBJ2-1; 10 nucleotides line up with TRBD2. CDR1 is MGHRA and CDR2 is YSYEKL in the germline V gene. J was trimmed by 4 bases and V by 5 bases; bases with no gene match: 8. This CDR3 is built from 16 residues.

The chain uses TRBV28 and TRBJ2-7; 8 bases match TRBD1. Germline trimming cut 3 bases from V and 7 bases from J; bases unmatched to any gene: 5. The length of the CDR3 is 13 residues. In germline, CDR1 is MDHEN, CDR2 SYDVKM. The chain's CDR3 is CASSFFRQGEQYF. The CDR3 DNA reads as TGTGCCAGCAGTTTTTTTCGACAGGGGGAGCAGTACTTC.

This clonotype was counted many times. This chain connects TRBV12-3 or TRBV12-4 to TRBJ2-1, with 9 nucleotides matching TRBD1. This CDR3 region has 19 residues. The V and J ends lost 3 bases and 0 bases, in that order; junction bases with no gene match: 12. CDR3 loop: CASSFGTGRFSDSYNEQFF. The CDR3 DNA follows: TGTGCCAGCAGTTTCGGGACAGGGCGTTTCAGCGACTCCTACAATGAGCAGTTCTTC.

The chain recombines TRBV29-1 with TRBJ2-5; maybe TRBD2 (7 bases). The CDR3 covers 13 residues. Per germline, CDR1 SQVTM and CDR2 ANQGSEA. V was shortened by 7 bases and J by 3 bases, with 15 bases between the two germline ends. Here the CDR3 reads CSDPRGGEETQYF. CDR3 nucleotide sequence: TGCAGCGACCCTAGGGGGGGCGAAGAGACCCAGTACTTC.

In nucleotides, the CDR3 is TGTGCCAGCAGTGGAGAGGGGCGAAGCGGGGTATACCAAGAGACCCAGTACTTC. This sequence encodes CASSGEGRSGVYQETQYF. This chain connects TRBV2 to TRBJ2-5, with 7 bases lining up with TRBD2. Trimming cost V 4 bases and J 0 bases; bases outside gene matches: 14. Germline CDR1 SNHLY, CDR2 FYNNEI. The CDR3 runs 18 residues.

The V call is TRBV7-3, the J call TRBJ2-3; D assignment may be TRBD1 or TRBD2 (6 bases each). Trimming took off 5 bases at V and 1 base at J, with 16 bases between the two ends. Germline CDR1 and CDR2: SGHTA and FQGTGA. This CDR3 has 16 residues. The CDR3 spells CASSLSRGVGTDTQYF. The CDR3 DNA reads TGTGCCAGCAGCCTATCGAGGGGGGTGGGCACAGATACGCAGTATTTT.

V usage is TRBV28 and J usage is TRBJ2-2, with D maybe TRBD2 (6 bases). The CDR3 is 16 amino acids. The V and J ends lost 5 bases and 0 bases respectively, with 13 bases between them. The germline V gene has CDR1 MDHEN and CDR2 SYDVKM. The CDR3 is CASSQSSAPNTGELFF. The CDR3 DNA sequence: TGTGCCAGCAGTCAGTCTAGCGCCCCGAACACCGGGGAGCTGTTTTTT.

There are a few counts of this clonotype. The chain employs TRBV7-6 and TRBJ2-7; possible D gene TRBD1, 6 bases. Germline V gene sequence: CDR1 SGHVS, CDR2 FNYEAQ. The CDR3 is 13 amino acids. The V gene lost 2 bases and the J gene lost 3 bases, with 8 bases spanning the gap. The CDR3 spells CASSLRGNYEQYF. The CDR3 DNA is TGTGCCAGCAGCTTAAGGGGGAACTACGAGCAGTACTTC. The full variable domain, in which reference TRBV7-6 and TRBJ2-7 provide the parts outside the CDR3, is GAGVSQSPRYKVTKRGQDVALRCDPISGHVSLYWYRQALGQGPEFLTYFNYEAQQDKSGLPNDRFSAERPEGSISTLTIQRTEQRDSAMYRCASSLRGNYEQYFGPGTRLTVT.

This clonotype was observed a handful of times. The chain combines TRBV4-2 with TRBJ2-3, with a weak D call TRBD2 (6 bases). This CDR3 region has 18 residues. Germline lookup yields CDR1 LGHNA and CDR2 YNFKEQ. The germline V and J ends were trimmed by 2 bases and 1 base, with 19 bases remaining between them. The CDR3 bases are TGTGCCAGCAGCCAACGGGCCCAAGGTAGCGGTCGCACAGATACGCAGTATTTT. This translates into CASSQRAQGSGRTDTQYF.

This clonotype was seen many times. The V and J genes are TRBV27 and TRBJ2-7; D might be TRBD1 (5 bases). Trimming took 5 bases from V and 1 from J, leaving 9 bases between them. In germline, CDR1 is MNHEY, CDR2 SMNVEV (reference sequence). This CDR3 has 13 amino acids. The CDR3 bases are TGTGCCAGCAGTCCAGGGATTTCCTACGAGCAGTACTTC. It yields the protein CASSPGISYEQYF.

This clonotype came up many times. The rearrangement links TRBV10-3 to TRBJ2-3; TRBD2 agrees at 8 bases. From germline, CDR1 is ENHRY and CDR2 SYGVKD. The CDR3 covers 14 residues. Trimming cost V 3 bases and J 4 bases; bases outside gene matches: 3. CDR3 nucleotides: TGTGCCATCAGTGATAGCGGGGTTTCAGATACGCAGTATTTT. Its protein is CAISDSGVSDTQYF.

This clonotype was recorded once. Germline is not matched at one junction end, which may reflect a read error. CDR3 sequence: CCARDQYSGDSYNEQFF. In nucleotides, the CDR3 is TGCTGTGCTAGAGATCAGTATAGCGGGGACTCCTACAATGAGCAGTTCTTC. The genes are TRBV20-1 and TRBJ2-1; 8 nucleotides align to TRBD2. In germline, CDR1 is DFQATT, CDR2 SNEGSKA (reference sequence). The CDR3 has 17 amino acids.

The CDR3 loop reads CASSPGTKGEKETQYF. The CDR3 nucleotides are TGTGCCAGCAGCCCAGGGACTAAAGGGGAGAAAGAGACCCAGTACTTC. The gene calls are TRBV11-2 and TRBJ2-5; 7 nucleotides match TRBD2. J gave up 3 bases and V 5 bases, and 12 bases lay outside the gene matches. The germline gives CDR1 SGHAT, CDR2 FQNNGV. This CDR3 spans 16 amino acids.

Ten or more counts support this clonotype. The chain joins TRBV7-6 to TRBJ2-1; D is perhaps TRBD1 or TRBD2 (5 bases each). CDR3 length: 17 amino acids. The V end was cut by 0 bases, the J end by 0 bases, with 12 bases between. CDR1 is SGHVS and CDR2 is FNYEAQ in the germline V gene. Here the CDR3 reads CASSLAVGENSYNEQFF. DNA of the CDR3: TGTGCCAGCAGCTTAGCCGTAGGGGAGAACTCCTACAATGAGCAGTTCTTC.

This clonotype has more than one count but fewer than ten. The gene calls are TRBV5-1 and TRBJ2-1; 10 positions agree with TRBD2. The J segment lost 9 bases and the V segment lost 5 bases, leaving 8 bases of the junction unmatched. Germline CDR1 SGHRS, CDR2 YFSETQ. The CDR3 is made up of 14 amino acids. The CDR3 spells CASRLTSGLSEQFF. In DNA form, the CDR3 reads TGCGCCAGCAGACTGACTAGCGGGTTAAGTGAGCAGTTCTTC. The variable domain in full, with the rest retrieved from reference TRBV5-1 and TRBJ2-1, is KAGVTQTPRYLIKTRGQQVTLSCSPISGHRSVSWYQQTPGQGLQFLFEYFSETQRNKGNFPGRFSGRQFSNSRSEMNVSTLELGDSALYLCASRLTSGLSEQFFGPGTRLTVL.

Many counts were recorded for this clonotype. V usage is TRBV19 and J usage is TRBJ2-5; perhaps D is TRBD1 or TRBD2 (5 bases each). Germline values: CDR1 LNHDA, CDR2 SQIVND (reference sequence). The V end was cut by 4 bases, the J end by 4 bases, with 22 bases between. The CDR3 is 17 amino acids. The CDR3 region has the DNA TGTGCCAGTAGTACCTCTTCCGGGACCCCTCTGCGAGAGACCCAGTACTTC. Translation: CASSTSSGTPLRETQYF.

The V and J genes are TRBV2 and TRBJ2-1; D might be TRBD1 (5 bases). The germline CDR1 and CDR2 sequences are SNHLY and FYNNEI. Trimming pared 7 bases from V and 9 bases from J, leaving 13 bases between. This CDR3 has 12 residues. In nucleotides, the CDR3 is TGTGCCAGCATAGGGGCAGGTAGTGAGCAGTTCTTC. As protein: CASIGAGSEQFF.

In this sample, this clonotype turned up a few times. The chain links TRBV4-2 to TRBJ2-7; D not certain. Deletions cut 2 bases from V and 2 bases from J, with 10 bases between. The V gene's germline CDR1 is LGHNA and CDR2 YNFKEQ. The CDR3 consists of 14 residues. The CDR3: CASSQRQEAYEQYF. CDR3 nucleotide sequence: TGTGCCAGCAGCCAACGACAAGAAGCCTACGAGCAGTACTTC.

In this sample, this clonotype turned up a few times. The genes are TRBV29-1 and TRBJ2-7, with D unclear. Germline CDR1 is SQVTM and CDR2 is ANQGSEA. The CDR3 covers 13 residues. The V end was cut by 4 bases, the J end by 4 bases, with 14 bases between. The CDR3 DNA follows: TGCAGCGTTGTTGGCGGCCCGTCATACGAGCAGTACTTC. Its translation: CSVVGGPSYEQYF.

This rearrangement joins TRBV20-1 to TRBJ2-7, with 12 positions matching TRBD1. The CDR3 covers 15 residues. J lost 3 bases, V lost 0 bases, and 3 bases had no gene match. Germline CDR1 is DFQATT and CDR2 is SNEGSKA (reference sequence). This CDR3 is CSARDGTGGIYEQYF. The CDR3 nucleotides are TGCAGTGCTAGAGATGGGACAGGGGGCATCTACGAGCAGTACTTC.